The rows below give T cell receptor beta chains drawn from one sample of a study of molecular identifiers for immune sequencing clone quantification. From the PCR reads, TCRdb called clonotypes with MiXCR, one entry per CDR3 protein. Of about 640,000 distinct CDR3 sequences in the sample, roughly 21% were seen once. The sample consisted of naive CD8+ T cells from blood, with Jurkat cell RNA spiked in. These TCRs come from a human donor in good health. Some libraries in this study had Jurkat cell RNA spiked in. Each CDR3 is given with its conserved first and last residue. The D gene is left open where the match is weak. Expanded clones get a size class; other rows say once, few or many, or leave the size out.

V gene	clone size	D gene	J gene	CDR3 DNA	CDR3 protein
TRBV28	many	TRBD1	TRBJ2-3	TGTGCCAGCAGTCCACTCACGGGACAGGGAATTTCAGATACGCAGTATTTT	CASSPLTGQGISDTQYF
TRBV20-1	many	TRBD1	TRBJ1-5	TGCAGTGCTCGGACAGGGAGCAATCAGCCCCAGCATTTT	CSARTGSNQPQHF
TRBV7-7	few	TRBD1	TRBJ2-1	TGTGCTAGCAGCTCTGGGGACAGGGCGGGAAATGAGCAGTTCTTC	CASSSGDRAGNEQFF
TRBV12-3/TRBV12-4	many	.	TRBJ2-5	TGTGCCAGCAGCCAAATTGAAGGAGGGGAGACCCAGTACTTC	CASSQIEGGETQYF
TRBV6-5	.	TRBD1	TRBJ2-1	TGTGCCAGCAGTGGGACAGGGAGCCATGAGCAGTTCTTC	CASSGTGSHEQFF
TRBV12-3/TRBV12-4	many	.	TRBJ2-5	TGTGCCAGCAGTATCTCCGGGACTCCTCAAGAGACCCAGTACTTC	CASSISGTPQETQYF
TRBV3-1	.	.	TRBJ1-3	TGTGCCAGCAGCCCAGATACCTACAACTCTGGAAACACCATATATTTT	CASSPDTYNSGNTIYF
TRBV20-1	many	TRBD2	TRBJ2-2	TGCAGTGCTAGAGAACTAGCGGGAGGGCCCGCGAACACCGGGGAGCTGTTTTTT	CSARELAGGPANTGELFF
TRBV28	many	.	TRBJ1-4	TGTGCCAGCAGTTTAACAGGACAAGGAAAACTGTTTTTT	CASSLTGQGKLFF
TRBV7-2	many	.	TRBJ2-3	TGTGCCAGCAGCTTAGCCCCCTACGGCGGGATAGATACGCAGTATTTT	CASSLAPYGGIDTQYF
TRBV11-1	.	.	TRBJ2-1	TGTGCCAGCAGCATCGGACAATACAATGAGCAGCTCTTC	CASSIGQYNEQLF
TRBV4-1	many	TRBD1	TRBJ2-5	TGCGCCAGCAGCCCGGGACAGTCTGGAGAGACCCAGTACTTC	CASSPGQSGETQYF
TRBV4-3	.	TRBD2	TRBJ2-7	TGCGCCAGCAGCCAAGCGTTTTCCGGGGGGTTCACCTACGAGCAGTACTTC	CASSQAFSGGFTYEQYF
TRBV12-3/TRBV12-4	few	.	TRBJ1-2	TGTGCCAGCAGTCCAACCTCTAACTATGGCTACACCTTC	CASSPTSNYGYTF
TRBV30	many	.	TRBJ1-6	TGTGCCTGGAGTGTTGGTCAGGGGCAGGCCCCCCTCCACTTT	CAWSVGQGQAPLHF
TRBV6-5	many	.	TRBJ2-7	TGTGCCAGCAGTTACGGGTCAGGTTCCTACGAGCAGTACTTC	CASSYGSGSYEQYF
TRBV29-1	many	.	TRBJ1-2	TGCAGCGTTGAAGTGAACGAGAACTATGGCTACACCTTC	CSVEVNENYGYTF
TRBV20-1	many	TRBD2	TRBJ2-3	TGCAGCGGGGGGTTAGGCACAGATACGCAGTATTTT	CSGGLGTDTQYF
TRBV4-3	many	.	TRBJ1-1	TGCGCCAGCAGCCAAGGGCAGTTCGACATGAACACTGAAGCTTTCTTT	CASSQGQFDMNTEAFF